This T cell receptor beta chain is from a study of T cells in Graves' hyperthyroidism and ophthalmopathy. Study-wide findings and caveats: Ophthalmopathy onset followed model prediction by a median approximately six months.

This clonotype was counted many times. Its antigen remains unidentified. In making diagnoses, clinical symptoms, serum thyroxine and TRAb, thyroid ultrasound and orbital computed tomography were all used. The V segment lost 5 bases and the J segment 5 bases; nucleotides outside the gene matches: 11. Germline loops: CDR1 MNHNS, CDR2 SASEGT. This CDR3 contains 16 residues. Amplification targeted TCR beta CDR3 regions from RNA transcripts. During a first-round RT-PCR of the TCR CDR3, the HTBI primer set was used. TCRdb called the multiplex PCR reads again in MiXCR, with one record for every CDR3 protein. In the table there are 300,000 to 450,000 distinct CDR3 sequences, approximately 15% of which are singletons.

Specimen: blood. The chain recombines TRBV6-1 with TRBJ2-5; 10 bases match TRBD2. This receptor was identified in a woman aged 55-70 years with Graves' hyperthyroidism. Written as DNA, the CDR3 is TGTGCCAGCAGTTATCGGGCTAGCGGGAGAGGGGAGACCCAGTACTTC. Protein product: CASSYRASGRGETQYF.